The sequence of this TCR beta chain was determined in a study of early T cells in non-severe SARS-CoV-2 infection. Study information: Investigators sequenced bulk RNA drawn from unsorted whole blood, and chains remained unpaired.

Unique molecular identifiers were affixed to single, distinct cDNA molecules. MiXCR, applied by TCRdb to the 5' RACE reads, yields one record per CDR3 protein. Of about 80,000 distinct CDR3 sequences detected, approximately 5% appear once; the ten largest clones hold around 7.3%. The sample holds many counts of this clonotype. Trimming left V 4 bases short and J 1 base short, with 11 bases between. The length of the CDR3 is 14 residues. Looked up from germline, CDR1 is MGHDK and CDR2 is SYGVNS. Sequenced here: whole blood, sampled at baseline. This chain joins TRBV25-1 and TRBJ2-7; possibly TRBD2 for D (5 bases). The TCR was taken from an adult who was a healthcare worker with PCR-confirmed SARS-CoV-2 infection or an uninfected control (not recorded which). The CDR3 sequence: CASSAWGDSYEQYF. In nucleotides, the CDR3 is TGTGCCAGCAGTGCCTGGGGAGATTCCTACGAGCAGTACTTC.